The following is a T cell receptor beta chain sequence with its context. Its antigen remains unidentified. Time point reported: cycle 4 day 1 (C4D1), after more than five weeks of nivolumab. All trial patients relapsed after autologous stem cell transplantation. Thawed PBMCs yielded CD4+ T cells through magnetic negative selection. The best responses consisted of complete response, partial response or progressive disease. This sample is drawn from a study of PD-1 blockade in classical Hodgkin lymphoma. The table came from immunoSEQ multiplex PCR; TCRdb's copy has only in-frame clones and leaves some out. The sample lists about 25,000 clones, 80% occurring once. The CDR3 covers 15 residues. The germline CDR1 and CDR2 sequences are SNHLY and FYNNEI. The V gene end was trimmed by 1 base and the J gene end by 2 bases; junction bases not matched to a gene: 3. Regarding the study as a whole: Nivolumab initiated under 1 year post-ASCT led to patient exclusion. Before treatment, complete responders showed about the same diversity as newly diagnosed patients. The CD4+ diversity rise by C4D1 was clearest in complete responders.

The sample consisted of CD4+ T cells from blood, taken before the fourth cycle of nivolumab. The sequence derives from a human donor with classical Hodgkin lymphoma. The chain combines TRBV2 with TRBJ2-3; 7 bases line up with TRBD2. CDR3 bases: TGTGCCAGCAGTGAAGGGCTAGCGGCCACAGATACGCAGTATTTT. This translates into CASSEGLAATDTQYF.